Listed here is a single T cell receptor beta chain. These data are taken from a study of shared clonotypes between healthy human individuals. Clones were sequenced by immunoSEQ multiplex PCR, and TCRdb holds only the in-frame ones, with some missing. In the table there are a few million clones, over 85% of which are singletons. The germline V and J ends were trimmed by 4 bases and 2 bases, with 9 bases remaining between them. The CDR3 is 14 residues long. Germline CDR1 SGHVS, CDR2 FNYEAQ. The chain couples TRBV7-6 to TRBJ1-3; D unresolved. The sequence derives from a man younger than 35 in good health. Some clones in this sample may be carry-over from other donors' samples. Sequenced input: naive CD4+ T cells from PBMCs. Regarding subset: CD45RA+ positively selected. The CDR3 protein is CASSSSNPGNTIYF. In DNA form, the CDR3 reads TGTGCCAGCAGCTCCTCGAATCCTGGAAACACCATATATTTT.